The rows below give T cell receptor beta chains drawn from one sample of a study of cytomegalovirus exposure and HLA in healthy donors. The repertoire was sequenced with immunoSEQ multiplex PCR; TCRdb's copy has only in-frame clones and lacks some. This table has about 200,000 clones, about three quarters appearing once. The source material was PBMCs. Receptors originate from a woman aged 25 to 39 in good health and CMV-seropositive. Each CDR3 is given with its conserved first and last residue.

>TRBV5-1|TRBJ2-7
CASSQQGTHLHEQYF
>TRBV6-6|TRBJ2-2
CASITSSGLGTGELFF
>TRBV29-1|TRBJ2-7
CSGGDFGEQYF
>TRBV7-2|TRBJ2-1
CASSLVTGGFYEQFF
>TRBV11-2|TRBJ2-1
CASTRSGASGGNNEQFF
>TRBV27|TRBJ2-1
CASSTHRTSGGNEQFF
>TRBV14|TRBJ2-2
CASSNDRLNTGELFF
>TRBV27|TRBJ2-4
CASSLPYRDRDLAKNIQYF
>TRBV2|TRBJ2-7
CASSGQGYEQYF
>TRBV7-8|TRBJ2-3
CASSLGPSGVTDTQYF
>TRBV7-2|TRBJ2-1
CASSFSRNSGREYNEQFF
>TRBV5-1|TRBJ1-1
CASSLPTGLDTEAFF
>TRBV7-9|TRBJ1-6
CASSLGQGYSPLHF
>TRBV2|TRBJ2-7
CASRPWASYEQYF
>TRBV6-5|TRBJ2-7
CASRPPGQGSEQYF
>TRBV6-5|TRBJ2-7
CASSRLAPYEQYF
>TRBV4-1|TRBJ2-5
CASSLGTSGSRETQYF
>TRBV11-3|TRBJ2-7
CASSPGGGSSYEQYF
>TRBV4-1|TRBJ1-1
CASSQDLLVEAFF
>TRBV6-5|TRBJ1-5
CASSQVDSNQPQHF
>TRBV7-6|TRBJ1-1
CASSPLQGGAAEAFF
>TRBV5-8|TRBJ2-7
CASSRTNEQYF
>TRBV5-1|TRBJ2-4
CASSLDGPRDRGIQYF
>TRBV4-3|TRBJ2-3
CASSQVLGVDTQYF
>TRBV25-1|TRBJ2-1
CASSKTGTSKGNEQFF
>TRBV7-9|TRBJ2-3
CASTKPATRGGNTDTQYF
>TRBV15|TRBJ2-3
CATSRGRDTDTQYF
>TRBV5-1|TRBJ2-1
CASSFPGGGGLVWEQFF
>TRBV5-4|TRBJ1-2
CASSHGTGGNYGYTF
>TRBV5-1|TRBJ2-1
CASSLGLAGFSYNEQFF
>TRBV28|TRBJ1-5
CASSLTQGGYNQPQHF